Detailed here is one TCR beta chain. Its antigen is not known. The time point was: week 11, during vaccination. Doses comprised 300 ug of mutant IDH1 20-mer peptide each, plus topical imiquimod. The sample belongs to a study of a mutant IDH1 vaccine in newly diagnosed glioma. Background on the study: The study gave patients eight vaccinations in weeks 1, 3, 5, 7, 11, 15, 19, 23. Before enrollment, patients got radiotherapy alone, temozolomide alone, or mostly the combination.

Here immunoSEQ multiplex PCR was the method, and the copy in TCRdb shows in-frame clones only, minus some. The table has fewer than 150,000 clones, approximately 87% seen once. The sequencing used PBMCs, collected from a glioma patient whose treatment included an IDH1 peptide vaccine. The clonotype was recovered from a woman aged 45-59 years with glioma.

The CDR3 reads CSVGLTGSYGNTIYF. CDR3 nucleotides: TGCAGCGTTGGCCTTACAGGGTCTTATGGAAACACCATATATTTT. The V and J genes are TRBV29-1 and TRBJ1-3; the D gene is possibly TRBD1 (6 bases). The CDR3 sequence is 15 residues long. The germline V gene encodes CDR1 SQVTM and CDR2 ANQGSEA. With 4 bases removed from V and 3 bases from J, the gap between germline ends came to 16 bases.